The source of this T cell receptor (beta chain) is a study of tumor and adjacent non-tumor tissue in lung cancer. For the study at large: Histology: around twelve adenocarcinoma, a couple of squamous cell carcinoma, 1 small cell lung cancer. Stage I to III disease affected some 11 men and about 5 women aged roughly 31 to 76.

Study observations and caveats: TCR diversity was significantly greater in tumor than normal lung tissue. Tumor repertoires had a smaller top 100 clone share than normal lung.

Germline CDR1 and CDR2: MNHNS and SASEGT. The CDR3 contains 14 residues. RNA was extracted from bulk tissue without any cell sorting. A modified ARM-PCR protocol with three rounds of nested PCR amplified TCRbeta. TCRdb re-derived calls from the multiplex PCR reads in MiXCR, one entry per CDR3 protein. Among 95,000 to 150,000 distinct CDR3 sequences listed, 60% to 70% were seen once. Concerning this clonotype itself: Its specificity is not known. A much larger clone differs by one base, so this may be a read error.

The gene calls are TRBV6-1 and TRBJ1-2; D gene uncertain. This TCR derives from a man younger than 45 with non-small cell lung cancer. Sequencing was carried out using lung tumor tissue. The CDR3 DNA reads TGTGCCAACAGTTACTCGAGGCGGGGAGGAAGCTACACCTTC. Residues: CANSYSRRGGSYTF.